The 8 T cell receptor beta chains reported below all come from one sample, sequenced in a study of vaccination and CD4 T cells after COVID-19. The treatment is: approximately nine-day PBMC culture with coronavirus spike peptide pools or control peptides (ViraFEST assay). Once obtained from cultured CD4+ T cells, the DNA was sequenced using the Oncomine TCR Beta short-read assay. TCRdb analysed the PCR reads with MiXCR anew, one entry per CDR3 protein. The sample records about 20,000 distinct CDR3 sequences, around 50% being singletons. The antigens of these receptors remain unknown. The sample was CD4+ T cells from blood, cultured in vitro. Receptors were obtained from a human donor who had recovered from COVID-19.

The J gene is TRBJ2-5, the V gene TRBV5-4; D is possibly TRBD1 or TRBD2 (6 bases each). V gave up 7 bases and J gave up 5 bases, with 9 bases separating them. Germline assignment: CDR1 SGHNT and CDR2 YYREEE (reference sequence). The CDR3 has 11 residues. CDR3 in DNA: TGTGCCAGCGGGGGGCCGGAGACCCAGTACTTC. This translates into CASGGPETQYF. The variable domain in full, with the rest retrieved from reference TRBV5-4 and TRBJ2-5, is ETGVTQSPTHLIKTRGQQVTLRCSSQSGHNTVSWYQQALGQGPQFIFQYYREEENGRGNFPPRFSGLQFPNYSSELNVNALELDDSALYLCASGGPETQYFGPGTRLLVL.

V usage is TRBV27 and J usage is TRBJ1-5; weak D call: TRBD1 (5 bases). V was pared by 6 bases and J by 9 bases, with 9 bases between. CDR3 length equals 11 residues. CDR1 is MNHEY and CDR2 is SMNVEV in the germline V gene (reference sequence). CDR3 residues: CASRGRGPQHF. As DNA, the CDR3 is TGTGCCAGCAGAGGGAGGGGGCCCCAGCATTTT.

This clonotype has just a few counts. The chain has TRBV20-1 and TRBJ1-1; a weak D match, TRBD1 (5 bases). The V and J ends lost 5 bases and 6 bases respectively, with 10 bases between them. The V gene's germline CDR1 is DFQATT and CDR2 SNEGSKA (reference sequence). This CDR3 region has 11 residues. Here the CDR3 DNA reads TGCAGTGCTCGGGGGGGTCCTGAAGCTTTCTTT. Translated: CSARGGPEAFF.

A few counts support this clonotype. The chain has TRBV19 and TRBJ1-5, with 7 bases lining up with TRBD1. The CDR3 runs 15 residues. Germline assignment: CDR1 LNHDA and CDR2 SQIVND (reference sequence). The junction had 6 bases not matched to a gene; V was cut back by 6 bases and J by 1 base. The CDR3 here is CASRDQGGSNQPQHF. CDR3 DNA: TGTGCCAGTAGGGATCAGGGGGGAAGCAATCAGCCCCAGCATTTT.

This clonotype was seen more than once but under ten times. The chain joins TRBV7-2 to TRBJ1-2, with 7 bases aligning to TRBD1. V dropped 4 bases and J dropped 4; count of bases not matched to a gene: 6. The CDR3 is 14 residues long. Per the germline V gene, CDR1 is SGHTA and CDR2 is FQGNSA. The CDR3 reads CASSYGTAPYGYTF. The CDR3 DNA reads TGTGCCAGCAGCTACGGGACAGCCCCCTATGGCTACACCTTC.

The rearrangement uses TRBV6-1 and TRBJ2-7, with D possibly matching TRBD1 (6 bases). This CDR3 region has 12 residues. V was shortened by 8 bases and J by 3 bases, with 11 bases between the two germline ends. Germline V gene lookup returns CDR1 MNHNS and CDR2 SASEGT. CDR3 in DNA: TGTGCCAGCGGGGCCAGGGGCTACGAGCAGTACTTC. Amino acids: CASGARGYEQYF.

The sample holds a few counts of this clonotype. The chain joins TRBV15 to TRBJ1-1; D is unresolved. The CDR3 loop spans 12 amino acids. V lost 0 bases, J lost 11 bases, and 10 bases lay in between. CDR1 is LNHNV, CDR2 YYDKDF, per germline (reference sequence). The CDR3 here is CATSRDQRRAFF. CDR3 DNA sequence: TGTGCCACCAGCAGAGATCAAAGAAGGGCTTTCTTT.

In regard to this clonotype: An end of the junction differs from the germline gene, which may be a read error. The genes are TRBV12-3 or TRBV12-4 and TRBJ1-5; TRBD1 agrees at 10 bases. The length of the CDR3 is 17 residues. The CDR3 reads CASNTDRGILSDQPQHF. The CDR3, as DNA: TGTGCCAGCAATACGGACAGGGGGATACTTAGCGATCAGCCCCAGCATTTT.